What follows are 6 T cell receptor beta chains derived from one specimen sequenced in a study of CD8+ T cells in alopecia areata. The sequencing template was cDNA reverse transcribed from extracted RNA. Using immunoSEQ multiplex PCR, the repertoire was profiled, and TCRdb retains in-frame clones only, with some absent. This sample yields 150,000 to 200,000 clones, of which around half are seen a single time; under 14% belongs to the top ten. Treatment indicated: oral pan-JAK inhibitor, 5-10 mg twice daily. Here the sequenced sample was CD8+ T cells sorted from blood, taken at week 24, from a patient treated with tofacitinib. The receptors here all came from a human donor with alopecia areata.

The rearrangement uses TRBV7-2 and TRBJ1-6; possibly TRBD1 for D (5 bases). Germline values: CDR1 SGHTA, CDR2 FQGNSA. The CDR3 is 14 residues long. Trimming removed 5 bases from V and 11 bases from J, with 16 bases in between. CDR3 nucleotides: TGTGCCAGCAGCCTAGGGACGGTGGGGGCACCCCTCCACTTT. It translates to CASSLGTVGAPLHF.

The chain recombines TRBV5-6 with TRBJ1-1, with D hard to call. Germline values: CDR1 SGHDT, CDR2 YYEEEE. Trimming left V 0 bases short and J 5 bases short, with 11 bases between. The CDR3 spans 14 residues. Here the CDR3 DNA reads TGTGCCAGCAGCTTGGGGTCGATTTCTACTGAAGCTTTCTTT. Residues: CASSLGSISTEAFF.

This sequence joins TRBV29-1 and TRBJ1-2; D unresolved. Trimming pared 4 bases from V and 2 bases from J, leaving 5 bases between. In germline, CDR1 is SQVTM, CDR2 ANQGSEA. The CDR3 consists of 11 residues. The CDR3 DNA follows: TGCAGCGTTGTGGCGAACTATGGCTACACCTTC. This gives the protein CSVVANYGYTF. Filled out from reference TRBV29-1 and TRBJ1-2, the complete variable domain reads SAVISQKPSRDICQRGTSLTIQCQVDSQVTMMFWYRQQPGQSLTLIATANQGSEATYESGFVIDKFPISRPNLTFSTLTVSNMSPEDSSIYLCSVVANYGYTFGSGTRLTVV.

The chain carries TRBV30 and TRBJ2-1, with D unclear. Germline loops: CDR1 GTSNPN, CDR2 SVGIG (reference sequence). The CDR3 covers 11 residues. V lost 3 bases and J 8 bases, leaving 8 bases between the germline ends. The chain's CDR3 is CAWSSSDEQFF. DNA for the CDR3: TGTGCCTGGAGCAGCTCCGATGAGCAGTTCTTC.

J is TRBJ2-7 and V is TRBV4-1, with 7 bases fitting TRBD1. The junction had 7 bases not matched to a gene; V was cut back by 2 bases and J by 3 bases. In germline, CDR1 is MGHRA, CDR2 YSYEKL. The CDR3 has 15 residues. CDR3 in DNA: TGCGCCAGCAGCCAATTCGGACAGGATAACTACGAGCAGTACTTC. It yields the protein CASSQFGQDNYEQYF.

The V and J genes are TRBV7-2 and TRBJ2-5, with 8 bases lining up with TRBD1. The J segment lost 4 bases and the V segment lost 6 bases, leaving 10 bases of the junction unmatched. The CDR3 totals 15 residues. Germline CDR1 reads SGHTA; CDR2 reads FQGNSA. CDR3 nucleotides: TGTGCCAGCAGTCCCACCGGACAGGGCGCAGAGACCCAGTACTTC. Translating it yields CASSPTGQGAETQYF.